This TCR beta chain appears in the sequencing data of a study of identical twins. Study results and limitations: For cord blood, abundant beta clonotypes had fewer insertions, unlike memory repertoires, which showed none. There was an excess of low generation probability in the out-of-frame alpha sequences that twins shared.

This clonotype was counted between two and nine times. No antigen is known for it. Via MiXCR, TCRdb re-called the 5' RACE reads, giving one row per CDR3 protein. The profile covers 200,000 to 300,000 distinct CDR3 sequences, with around 7% appearing a single time and approximately 3.6% taken by the ten largest. The CDR3 consists of 15 residues. The junction had 4 bases not matched to a gene; V was cut back by 3 bases and J by 1 base. Germline CDR1 and CDR2: DFQATT and SNEGSKA (reference sequence). These data also featured in a second study, about yellow fever vaccine responses in identical twins.

The chain has TRBV20-1 and TRBJ2-3; 10 bases line up with TRBD2. Input material: memory (CD45RO+) T cells sorted from blood. The sequence derives from a woman aged 18-29 years in good health. This CDR3 reads CSARASGGGTDTQYF. In DNA form, the CDR3 reads TGCAGTGCTAGGGCTAGCGGGGGTGGCACAGATACGCAGTATTTT.